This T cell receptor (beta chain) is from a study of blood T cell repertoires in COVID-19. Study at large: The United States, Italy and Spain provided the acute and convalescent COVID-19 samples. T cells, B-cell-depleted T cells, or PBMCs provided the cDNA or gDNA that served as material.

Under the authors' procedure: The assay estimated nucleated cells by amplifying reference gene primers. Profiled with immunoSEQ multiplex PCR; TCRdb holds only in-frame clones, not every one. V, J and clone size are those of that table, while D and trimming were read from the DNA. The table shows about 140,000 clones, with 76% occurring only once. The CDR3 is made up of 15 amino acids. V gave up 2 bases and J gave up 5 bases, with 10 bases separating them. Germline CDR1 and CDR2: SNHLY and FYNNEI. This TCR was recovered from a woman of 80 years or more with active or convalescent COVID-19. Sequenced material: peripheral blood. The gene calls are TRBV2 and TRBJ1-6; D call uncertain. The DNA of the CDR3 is TGTGCCAGCAGTGAACGAGGGCCTAATAATTCACCCCTCCACTTT. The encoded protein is CASSERGPNNSPLHF.